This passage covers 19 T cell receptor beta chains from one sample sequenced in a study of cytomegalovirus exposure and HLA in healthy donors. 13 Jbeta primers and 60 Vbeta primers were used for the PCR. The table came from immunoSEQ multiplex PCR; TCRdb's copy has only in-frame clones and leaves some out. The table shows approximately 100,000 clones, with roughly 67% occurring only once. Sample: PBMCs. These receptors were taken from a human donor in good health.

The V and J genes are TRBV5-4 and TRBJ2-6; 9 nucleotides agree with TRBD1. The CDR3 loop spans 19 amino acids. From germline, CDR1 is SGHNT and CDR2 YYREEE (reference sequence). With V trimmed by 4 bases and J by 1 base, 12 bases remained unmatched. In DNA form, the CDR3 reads TGTGCCAGCAGCCCAGCCGGGGGGACAGGGCTGTCTGGGGCCAACGTCCTGACTTTC. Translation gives CASSPAGGTGLSGANVLTF. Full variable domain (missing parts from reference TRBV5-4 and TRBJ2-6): ETGVTQSPTHLIKTRGQQVTLRCSSQSGHNTVSWYQQALGQGPQFIFQYYREEENGRGNFPPRFSGLQFPNYSSELNVNALELDDSALYLCASSPAGGTGLSGANVLTFGAGSRLTVL.

CDR3 bases: TGTGCCAGTAGTTTAACCCACCGGGACAGGAACTATGGCTACACCTTC. Translated, it gives CASSLTHRDRNYGYTF. The chain couples TRBV19 to TRBJ1-2, with TRBD1 matching over 8 bases. Unmatched junction bases numbered 10, after V lost 5 bases and J lost 2 bases. Germline V gene data show CDR1 as LNHDA and CDR2 as SQIVND (reference sequence). CDR3 length equals 16 residues.

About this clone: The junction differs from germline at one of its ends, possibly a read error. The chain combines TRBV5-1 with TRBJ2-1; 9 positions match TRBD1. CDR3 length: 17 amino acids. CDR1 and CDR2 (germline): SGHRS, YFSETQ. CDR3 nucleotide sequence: TGCGCCAGCAGCTTAGATCCGTCGGGACAGGGTTACATTGAGCAGTTCTTC. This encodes CASSLDPSGQGYIEQFF.

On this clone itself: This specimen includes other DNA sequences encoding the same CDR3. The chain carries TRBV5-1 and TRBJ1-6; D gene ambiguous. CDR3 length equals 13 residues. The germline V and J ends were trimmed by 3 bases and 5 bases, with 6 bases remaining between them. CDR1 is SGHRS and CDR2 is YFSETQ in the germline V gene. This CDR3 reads CASSSADNSPLHF. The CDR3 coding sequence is TGCGCCAGCAGCTCCGCGGATAATTCACCCCTCCACTTT.

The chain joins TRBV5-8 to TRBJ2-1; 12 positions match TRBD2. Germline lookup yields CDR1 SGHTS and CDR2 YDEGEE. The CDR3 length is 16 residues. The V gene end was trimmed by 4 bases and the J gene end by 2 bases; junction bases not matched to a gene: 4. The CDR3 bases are TGTGCCAGCAGCACTAGCGGGGGGCCTACCTACAATGAGCAGTTCTTC. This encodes CASSTSGGPTYNEQFF. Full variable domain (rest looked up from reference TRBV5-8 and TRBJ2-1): EAGVTQSPTHLIKTRGQQATLRCSPISGHTSVYWYQQALGLGLQFLLWYDEGEERNRGNFPPRFSGRQFPNYSSELNVNALELEDSALYLCASSTSGGPTYNEQFFGPGTRLTVL.

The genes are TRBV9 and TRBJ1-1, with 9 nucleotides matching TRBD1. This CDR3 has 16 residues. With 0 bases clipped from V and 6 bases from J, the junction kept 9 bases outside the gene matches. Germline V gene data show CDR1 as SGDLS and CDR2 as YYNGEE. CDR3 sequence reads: CASSVGGQGDPPEAFF. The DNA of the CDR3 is TGTGCCAGCAGCGTAGGGGGACAGGGAGATCCCCCTGAAGCTTTCTTT.

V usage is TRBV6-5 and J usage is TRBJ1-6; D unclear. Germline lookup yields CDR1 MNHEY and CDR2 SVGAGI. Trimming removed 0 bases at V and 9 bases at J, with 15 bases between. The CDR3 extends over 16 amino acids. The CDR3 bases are TGTGCCAGCAGTTACTCTCGCGGGATTGCGCGTTCACCCCTCCACTTT. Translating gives CASSYSRGIARSPLHF.

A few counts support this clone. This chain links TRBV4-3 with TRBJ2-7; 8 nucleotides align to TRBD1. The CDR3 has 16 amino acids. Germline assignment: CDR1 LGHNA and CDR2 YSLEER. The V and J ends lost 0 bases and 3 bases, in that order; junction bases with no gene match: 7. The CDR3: CASSQEQGGTGYEQYF. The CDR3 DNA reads TGCGCCAGCAGCCAAGAACAGGGGGGAACGGGCTACGAGCAGTACTTC.

CDR3 loop: CASSTAGGQGAFHYGYTF. The CDR3 DNA is TGTGCCAGTAGTACCGCCGGGGGACAGGGGGCGTTTCACTATGGCTACACCTTC. The chain joins TRBV19 to TRBJ1-2; TRBD1 matches at 12 bases. The CDR3 runs 18 residues. Looked up from germline, CDR1 is LNHDA and CDR2 is SQIVND (reference sequence). The trim removed 4 bases at V and 3 bases at J, leaving 12 bases unmatched.

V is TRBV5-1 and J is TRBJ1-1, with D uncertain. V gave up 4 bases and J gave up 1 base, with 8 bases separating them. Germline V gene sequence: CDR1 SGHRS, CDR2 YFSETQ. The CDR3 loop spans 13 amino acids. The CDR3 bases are TGCGCCAGCAGCGGTCCTACGAACACTGAAGCTTTCTTT. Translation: CASSGPTNTEAFF.

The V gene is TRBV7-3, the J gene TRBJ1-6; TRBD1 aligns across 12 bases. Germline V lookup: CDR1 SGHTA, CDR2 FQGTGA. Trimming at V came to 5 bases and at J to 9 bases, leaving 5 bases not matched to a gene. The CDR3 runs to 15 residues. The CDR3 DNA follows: TGTGCCAGCAGCACGGGACAGGGGGCGTCTTCACCCCTCCACTTT. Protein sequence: CASSTGQGASSPLHF. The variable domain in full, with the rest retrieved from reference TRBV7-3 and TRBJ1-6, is GAGVSQTPSNKVTEKGKYVELRCDPISGHTALYWYRQSLGQGPEFLIYFQGTGAADDSGLPNDRFFAVRPEGSVSTLKIQRTERGDSAVYLCASSTGQGASSPLHFGNGTRLTVT.

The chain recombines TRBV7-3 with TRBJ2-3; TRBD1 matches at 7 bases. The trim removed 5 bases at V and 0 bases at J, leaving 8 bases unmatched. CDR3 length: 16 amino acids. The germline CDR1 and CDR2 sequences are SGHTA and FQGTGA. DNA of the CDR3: TGTGCCAGCAGCGCGACAGGGAGACCTAGCACAGATACGCAGTATTTT. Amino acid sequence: CASSATGRPSTDTQYF.

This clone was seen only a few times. The CDR3, as DNA: TGTGCCAGCAGCATACCCCTAGCGGGGGGGCTGAATGAGCAGTTCTTC. It encodes CASSIPLAGGLNEQFF. The rearrangement joins TRBV9 to TRBJ2-1, with TRBD2 identical over 12 bases. The CDR3 contains 16 residues. V lost 4 bases and J lost 7; bases outside the gene matches: 9. CDR1 is SGDLS and CDR2 is YYNGEE in the germline V gene.

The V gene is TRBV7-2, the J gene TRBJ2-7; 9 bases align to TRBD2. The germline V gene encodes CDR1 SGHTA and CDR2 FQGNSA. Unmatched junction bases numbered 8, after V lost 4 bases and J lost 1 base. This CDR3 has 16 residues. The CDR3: CASSSRGGVRSYEQYF. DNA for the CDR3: TGTGCCAGCAGCTCGCGGGGGGGGGTTAGGTCCTACGAGCAGTACTTC.

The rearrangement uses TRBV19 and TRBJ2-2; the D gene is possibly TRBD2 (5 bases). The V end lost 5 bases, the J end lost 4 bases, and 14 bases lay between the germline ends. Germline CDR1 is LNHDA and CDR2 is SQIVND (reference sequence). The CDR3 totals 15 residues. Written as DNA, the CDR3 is TGTGCCAGTAGTCCCTTCGGAGGTATCACCGGGGAGCTGTTTTTT. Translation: CASSPFGGITGELFF.

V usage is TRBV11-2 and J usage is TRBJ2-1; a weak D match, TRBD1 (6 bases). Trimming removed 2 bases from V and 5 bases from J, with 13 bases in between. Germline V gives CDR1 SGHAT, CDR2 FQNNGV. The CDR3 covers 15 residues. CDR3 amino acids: CASSLHRAGDNEQFF. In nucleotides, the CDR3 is TGTGCCAGCAGCTTACACCGCGCAGGGGACAATGAGCAGTTCTTC.

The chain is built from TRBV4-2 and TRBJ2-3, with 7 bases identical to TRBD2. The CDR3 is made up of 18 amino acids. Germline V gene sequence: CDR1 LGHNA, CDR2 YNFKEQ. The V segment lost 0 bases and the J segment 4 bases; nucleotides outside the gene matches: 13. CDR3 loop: CASSQDPGRLSTADTQYF. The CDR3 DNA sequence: TGTGCCAGCAGCCAAGACCCCGGGAGGCTTTCTACGGCAGATACGCAGTATTTT.

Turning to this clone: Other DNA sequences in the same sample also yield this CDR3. The CDR3: CASSQDSVTDTQYF. In DNA, the CDR3 is TGCGCCAGCAGCCAAGATTCAGTAACAGATACGCAGTATTTT. The chain couples TRBV4-3 to TRBJ2-3; no clear D gene. The CDR3 has 14 amino acids. Germline V lookup: CDR1 LGHNA, CDR2 YSLEER. V was shortened by 0 bases and J by 3 bases, with 7 bases between the two germline ends.

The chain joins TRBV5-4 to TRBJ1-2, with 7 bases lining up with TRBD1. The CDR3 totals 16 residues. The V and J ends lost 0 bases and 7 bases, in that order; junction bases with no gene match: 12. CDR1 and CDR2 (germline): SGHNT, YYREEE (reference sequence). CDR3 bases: TGTGCCAGCAGCTTGGGGATTGGACAGGCAATTAGTGGCTACACCTTC. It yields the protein CASSLGIGQAISGYTF.